This T cell receptor (beta chain) was identified during a study of control samples from healthy donors and cancer patients. The data were produced by immunoSEQ multiplex PCR, yet TCRdb's version contains in-frame clones alone and is incomplete. This table holds just under 60,000 clones, more than 85% found once. The CDR3 covers 17 residues. The V and J ends lost 5 bases and 4 bases, in that order; junction bases with no gene match: 10. Looked up from germline, CDR1 is SGHTA and CDR2 is FQGNSA. This clonotype originated in a man aged 35 to 55 with colorectal cancer. The material sequenced was PBMCs. The chain joins TRBV7-2 to TRBJ2-7; 14 nucleotides align to TRBD2. CDR3 nucleotides: TGTGCCAGCAGCCCTTCCGGGACTAGCGGGGGAATGTACGAGCAGTACTTC. Its translation is CASSPSGTSGGMYEQYF.